One sample yielded the 14 T cell receptor beta chains listed below, sequenced in a study of CD8+ T cells in alopecia areata. RNA was extracted and reverse transcribed into cDNA as the sequencing template. Profiled with immunoSEQ multiplex PCR; TCRdb holds only in-frame clones, not every one. The sample includes about 130,000 clones, 45% to 65% seen only once; the top ten take roughly 4.8%. Specimen: CD4+ T cells sorted from blood, collected at week 0. All receptors derive from a human donor with alopecia areata.

This chain joins TRBV7-6 and TRBJ2-5, with 12 nucleotides matching TRBD2. The ends lost 5 bases at V and 5 bases at J; junction bases unmatched: 6. The CDR3 consists of 15 residues. Per germline, CDR1 SGHVS and CDR2 FNYEAQ. CDR3 bases: TGTGCCAGCAGCCCTAGCGGGAGGGCATTCGAGACCCAGTACTTC. Its protein product is CASSPSGRAFETQYF.

The chain links TRBV7-3 to TRBJ2-5; D is unresolved. The V end was cut by 1 base, the J end by 5 bases, with 8 bases between. The germline V gene encodes CDR1 SGHTA and CDR2 FQGTGA. The CDR3 has 13 amino acids. The CDR3 bases are TGTGCCAGCAGCTTAAGGTCCCGGGAGACCCAGTACTTC. Protein sequence: CASSLRSRETQYF.

The rearrangement joins TRBV30 to TRBJ1-5; 9 bases agree with TRBD1. Trimming took 1 base from V and 7 from J; bases not matched to a gene: 2. The germline CDR1 and CDR2 sequences are GTSNPN and SVGIG (reference sequence). This CDR3 has 13 residues. CDR3 DNA: TGTGCCTGGAGTGAGGGACAGGGCCAGCCCCAGCATTTT. Residues: CAWSEGQGQPQHF. Using reference TRBV30 and TRBJ1-5 for the parts outside the CDR3, the full variable domain is SQTIHQWPATLVQPVGSPLSLECTVEGTSNPNLYWYRQAAGRGLQLLFYSVGIGQISSEVPQNLSASRPQDRQFILSSKKLLLSDSGFYLCAWSEGQGQPQHFGDGTRLSIL.

This clone came up once. The rearrangement links TRBV7-9 to TRBJ1-1, with TRBD1 as a possible D gene (6 bases). CDR3 length equals 13 residues. Trimming removed 2 bases from V and 6 bases from J, with 10 bases in between. Germline V lookup: CDR1 SEHNR, CDR2 FQNEAQ (reference sequence). CDR3 amino acids: CASSLQQGSEAFF. Here the CDR3 DNA reads TGTGCCAGCAGCTTACAACAGGGATCTGAAGCTTTCTTT.

The CDR3 region is CASSRDRGQVNEQFF. CDR3 nucleotide sequence: TGTGCCAGCAGCCGGGACAGGGGGCAGGTCAATGAGCAGTTCTTC. This rearrangement joins TRBV9 to TRBJ2-1; 12 bases are shared with TRBD1. V lost 4 bases, J lost 6 bases, and 5 bases stayed unmatched. Germline CDR1 is SGDLS and CDR2 is YYNGEE. CDR3 length: 15 residues.

This chain uses TRBV5-1 with TRBJ2-3; TRBD2 aligns across 7 bases. This CDR3 spans 14 amino acids. V was clipped by 7 bases and J by 4 bases; unmatched bases: 9. Germline CDR1 reads SGHRS; CDR2 reads YFSETQ. CDR3 DNA sequence: TGCGCCAGCCACGCGGGAGAAGTCCCAGATACGCAGTATTTT. This translates into CASHAGEVPDTQYF.

This chain links TRBV28 with TRBJ2-4; D is perhaps TRBD1 or TRBD2 (5 bases each). V lost 3 bases, J lost 1 base, and 13 bases lay in between. The CDR3 sequence is 16 residues long. Per the germline V gene, CDR1 is MDHEN and CDR2 is SYDVKM. The CDR3 DNA sequence: TGTGCCAGCAGTTTGTTGACGGGGCAGGCCAAAAACATTCAGTACTTC. Amino acids: CASSLLTGQAKNIQYF.

This chain joins TRBV4-2 and TRBJ2-5, with 11 bases that match TRBD2. J gave up 5 bases and V 2 bases, and 7 bases lay outside the gene matches. The CDR3 has 16 amino acids. Germline loops: CDR1 LGHNA, CDR2 YNFKEQ. The CDR3 sequence is CASSQPTSGGEETQYF. CDR3 DNA sequence: TGTGCCAGCAGCCAACCTACTAGCGGGGGAGAGGAGACCCAGTACTTC.

This clone came up a few times. The V call is TRBV5-1, the J call TRBJ2-3, with no clear D. V lost 7 bases and J lost 2, with 14 bases in between. This CDR3 region has 14 residues. Germline V CDR1 and CDR2: SGHRS, YFSETQ. The CDR3 loop is CASHDAINTDTQYF. The CDR3 nucleotides are TGCGCCAGCCACGACGCGATCAACACAGATACGCAGTATTTT.

The chain joins TRBV5-1 to TRBJ2-3; perhaps TRBD2 as D (6 bases). CDR1 SGHRS and CDR2 YFSETQ come from the germline V gene. Trimming shortened V by 0 bases and J by 0 bases, and 8 bases separated the two germline ends. The CDR3 is 15 residues long. CDR3 protein: CASSLAGTSTDTQYF. In nucleotides, the CDR3 is TGCGCCAGCAGCTTGGCGGGGACTAGCACAGATACGCAGTATTTT.

The CDR3 reads CAIPTSGKNTGELFF. For the CDR3, the DNA is TGTGCCATCCCTACTAGCGGGAAGAACACCGGGGAGCTGTTTTTT. The V and J genes are TRBV10-3 and TRBJ2-2; TRBD2 aligns across 10 bases. CDR1 is ENHRY and CDR2 is SYGVKD in the germline V gene. CDR3 length: 15 amino acids. V shed 8 bases and J 1 base; nucleotides not matched to a gene: 4.

This sequence joins TRBV10-3 and TRBJ2-3; D is possibly TRBD2 (6 bases). This CDR3 comprises 17 residues. V was clipped by 10 bases and J by 4 bases, with 27 bases between them. Germline V lookup: CDR1 ENHRY, CDR2 SYGVKD. The CDR3 DNA is TGTGCCAGCCTGGGAGGTTTGGGGGGATTGAATGCAGATACGCAGTATTTT. It encodes CASLGGLGGLNADTQYF.

The chain employs TRBV4-3 and TRBJ1-3; no clear D. The CDR3 runs 14 residues. Germline V gene sequence: CDR1 LGHNA, CDR2 YSLEER. Trimming took off 0 bases at V and 2 bases at J, with 5 bases between the two ends. The CDR3 loop is CASSQEAAGNTIYF. CDR3 in DNA: TGCGCCAGCAGCCAAGAGGCAGCTGGAAACACCATATATTTT.

This clone was detected a few times. V usage is TRBV28 and J usage is TRBJ2-5; D unclear. Germline V gene lookup returns CDR1 MDHEN and CDR2 SYDVKM. V lost 8 bases, J lost 3 bases, and 16 bases lay in between. This CDR3 is built from 14 residues. CDR3 sequence (DNA): TGTGCCAGCGTGGGTGGGGTAGAGGAAGAGACCCAGTACTTC. Protein: CASVGGVEEETQYF.